These 30 T cell receptor beta chains share one sample of origin, sequenced in a study of shared clonotypes between healthy human individuals. Cells designated naive CD8 were CD45RO-negative and were positively selected for CCR7, with terminally differentiated effector memory CD45RA+ cells excluded. Sequencing used immunoSEQ multiplex PCR; TCRdb keeps in-frame clones, though not all of them. The data show 650,000 to 800,000 clones, under 95% seen once. Sequenced material: naive CD8+ T cells sorted from blood. Receptors originate from a man younger than 40 in good health.

The J gene is TRBJ2-7, the V gene TRBV5-4; maybe TRBD2 (5 bases). From germline, CDR1 is SGHNT and CDR2 YYREEE (reference sequence). This CDR3 has 14 residues. V lost 2 bases to trimming and J lost 1 base, with 10 bases between them. The chain's CDR3 is CASSFGLGSYEQYF. Here the CDR3 DNA reads TGTGCCAGCAGCTTTGGACTCGGATCCTACGAGCAGTACTTC.

This chain joins TRBV5-6 and TRBJ2-1; D is possibly TRBD1 (5 bases). Trimming cost V 4 bases and J 4 bases, with 9 bases left between them. This CDR3 has 13 amino acids. Germline values: CDR1 SGHDT, CDR2 YYEEEE. The CDR3 reads CASSVTVYNEQFF. As DNA, the CDR3 is TGTGCCAGCAGCGTGACAGTATACAATGAGCAGTTCTTC.

The gene calls are TRBV7-9 and TRBJ2-3; no definite D call. V dropped 8 bases and J dropped 6 bases, with 9 bases sitting between them. The CDR3 has 11 residues. Germline V gene lookup returns CDR1 SEHNR and CDR2 FQNEAQ (reference sequence). CDR3 loop: CASGNTDTQYF. The CDR3 region has the DNA TGTGCCAGCGGCAATACGGATACGCAGTATTTT. Filled out from reference TRBV7-9 and TRBJ2-3, the complete variable domain reads DTGVSQNPRHKITKRGQNVTFRCDPISEHNRLYWYRQTLGQGPEFLTYFQNEAQLEKSRLLSDRFSAERPKGSFSTLEIQRTEQGDSAMYLCASGNTDTQYFGPGTRLTVL.

The J gene is TRBJ2-7, the V gene TRBV7-6; 11 positions agree with TRBD2. Losses at the gene ends were 1 base for V and 2 bases for J; bases not matched to a gene: 4. Germline V gene lookup returns CDR1 SGHVS and CDR2 FNYEAQ. The CDR3 is 16 amino acids. CDR3: CASSLEVSGRAYEQYF. Written as DNA, the CDR3 is TGTGCCAGCAGCTTAGAGGTTAGCGGGAGGGCCTACGAGCAGTACTTC.

The chain is built from TRBV4-1 and TRBJ2-7, with D tentatively TRBD2 (6 bases). Deletions cut 2 bases from V and 3 bases from J, with 20 bases between. CDR1 is MGHRA, CDR2 YSYEKL, per germline. This CDR3 spans 17 amino acids. The CDR3 DNA follows: TGCGCCAGCAGCCAACTGGAGTACCGGGACTCTTACTACGAGCAGTACTTC. Its protein is CASSQLEYRDSYYEQYF.

For the CDR3, the DNA is TGTGCCAGCAGTGAGCGGACGAACACTGAAGCTTTCTTT. Protein: CASSERTNTEAFF. The chain carries TRBV6-1 and TRBJ1-1; D is unclear. Trimming took 3 bases from V and 1 from J, leaving 6 bases between them. Germline CDR1 is MNHNS and CDR2 is SASEGT. CDR3 length equals 13 residues.

In this sample, this clone turned up a few times. J is TRBJ1-2 and V is TRBV12-5, with D hard to call. Germline V gene sequence: CDR1 LGHNT, CDR2 FRNRAP. This CDR3 is 12 amino acids long. The V end lost 6 bases, the J end lost 4 bases, and 9 bases lay between the germline ends. In DNA, the CDR3 is TGTGCTAGTGGCGGGTGGGGCTATGGCTACACCTTC. Encoded protein: CASGGWGYGYTF.

To note about this clone: Additional DNA sequences in this sample encode the identical CDR3. The chain is built from TRBV29-1 and TRBJ2-1; 12 bases are shared with TRBD2. The CDR3 length is 16 residues. The germline V gene encodes CDR1 SQVTM and CDR2 ANQGSEA. V dropped 4 bases and J dropped 0; count of bases not matched to a gene: 4. DNA of the CDR3: TGCAGCGTTGTGGGACTAGCGGGCAGCTCCTACAATGAGCAGTTCTTC. It codes for CSVVGLAGSSYNEQFF.

The CDR3 loop reads CASSRPTGASGELFF. The DNA of the CDR3 is TGCGCCAGCAGCCGTCCTACGGGGGCCTCTGGGGAGCTGTTTTTT. The chain carries TRBV4-1 and TRBJ2-2; possibly TRBD1 or TRBD2 for D (6 bases each). This CDR3 has 15 residues. CDR1 is MGHRA and CDR2 is YSYEKL in the germline V gene. V was trimmed by 4 bases and J by 8 bases, leaving 17 bases between them.

The V and J genes are TRBV28 and TRBJ1-5, with 8 bases lining up with TRBD1. Losses at the gene ends were 6 bases for V and 4 bases for J; bases not matched to a gene: 5. This CDR3 is built from 14 residues. Looked up from germline, CDR1 is MDHEN and CDR2 is SYDVKM. The CDR3 loop is CASSPRTGNQPQHF. CDR3 nucleotide sequence: TGTGCCAGCAGCCCCCGGACAGGGAATCAGCCCCAGCATTTT.

This chain joins TRBV7-9 and TRBJ2-7; 10 nucleotides match TRBD1. Germline CDR1 reads SEHNR; CDR2 reads FQNEAQ (reference sequence). Unmatched junction bases numbered 9, after V lost 5 bases and J lost 2 bases. There are 16 residues in the CDR3. The CDR3 DNA follows: TGTGCCAGCAGCCATCAGCCGGGACAGGGGACCTACGAGCAGTACTTC. Translating gives CASSHQPGQGTYEQYF.

The chain is built from TRBV7-9 and TRBJ2-3; no clear D gene. The CDR3 extends over 13 amino acids. The germline gives CDR1 SEHNR, CDR2 FQNEAQ (reference sequence). V lost 6 bases and J lost 3, with 10 bases in between. The CDR3 region is CASSPLETDTQYF. In DNA, the CDR3 is TGTGCCAGCAGTCCCCTAGAAACAGATACGCAGTATTTT.

The rearrangement joins TRBV28 to TRBJ1-2, with 8 nucleotides matching TRBD1. The V gene end was trimmed by 4 bases and the J gene end by 8 bases; junction bases not matched to a gene: 6. The CDR3 covers 13 residues. The germline V gene has CDR1 MDHEN and CDR2 SYDVKM. In nucleotides, the CDR3 is TGTGCCAGCAGTTACGACAGGGGCCTCGGCTACACCTTC. Its translation is CASSYDRGLGYTF.

V and J are TRBV4-3 and TRBJ2-1; no reliable D call. There are 13 residues in the CDR3. Germline CDR1 is LGHNA and CDR2 is YSLEER. V was trimmed by 0 bases and J by 8 bases, leaving 8 bases between them. CDR3 bases: TGCGCCAGCAGCCAAGAAAAAGAGGATGAGCAGTTCTTC. This sequence encodes CASSQEKEDEQFF.

The rearrangement uses TRBV6-5 and TRBJ2-7, with TRBD1 matching 8 bases. This CDR3 has 13 residues. Per germline, CDR1 MNHEY and CDR2 SVGAGI. V was pared by 4 bases and J by 2 bases, with 1 base of the junction left unmatched. DNA for the CDR3: TGTGCCAGCAGTTTGGACAGGGCCTACGAGCAGTACTTC. It codes for CASSLDRAYEQYF.

The rearrangement joins TRBV4-3 to TRBJ2-1; D might be TRBD1 (6 bases). Germline lookup yields CDR1 LGHNA and CDR2 YSLEER. V was shortened by 2 bases and J by 0 bases, with 11 bases between the two germline ends. The length of the CDR3 is 16 residues. DNA of the CDR3: TGCGCCAGCAGCCAAAGGACAGAGAGCTCCTACAATGAGCAGTTCTTC. It is translated as CASSQRTESSYNEQFF.

The genes are TRBV9 and TRBJ2-7; D gene uncertain. This CDR3 comprises 11 residues. The V gene lost 7 bases and the J gene lost 3 bases, with 8 bases spanning the gap. Per the germline V gene, CDR1 is SGDLS and CDR2 is YYNGEE. The CDR3 reads CASGGIYEQYF. CDR3 coding DNA: TGTGCCAGCGGCGGCATCTACGAGCAGTACTTC.

The chain combines TRBV5-8 with TRBJ1-5; maybe TRBD1 (6 bases). The CDR3 sequence is 15 residues long. Germline values: CDR1 SGHTS, CDR2 YDEGEE. V was cut by 4 bases and J by 1 base, with 12 bases left in between. The CDR3 DNA reads TGTGCCAGCAGCGACAGGCCCTTGAGCAATCAGCCCCAGCATTTT. It translates to CASSDRPLSNQPQHF.

In nucleotides, the CDR3 is TGTGCCAGTAACCAGTGGGGGACTGAAGCTTTCTTT. Protein product: CASNQWGTEAFF. The chain carries TRBV19 and TRBJ1-1; weak D call: TRBD1 (5 bases). Trimming removed 7 bases from V and 5 bases from J, with 11 bases in between. The CDR3 consists of 12 residues. Germline assignment: CDR1 LNHDA and CDR2 SQIVND (reference sequence).

The chain joins TRBV4-1 to TRBJ2-7; weak D call: TRBD1 (5 bases). The CDR3 sequence is 15 residues long. Germline loops: CDR1 MGHRA, CDR2 YSYEKL. The germline V and J ends were trimmed by 1 base and 5 bases, with 15 bases remaining between them. DNA of the CDR3: TGCGCCAGCAGCCAAGCCCCCGACAGCCTCCACGAGCAGTACTTC. Protein sequence: CASSQAPDSLHEQYF.

The gene calls are TRBV7-9 and TRBJ2-2, with a weak D call TRBD2 (5 bases). The V and J ends lost 5 bases and 11 bases respectively, with 12 bases between them. Germline-derived CDR1 and CDR2 are SEHNR and FQNEAQ (reference sequence). The CDR3 totals 12 residues. The CDR3 sequence: CASSRMDFELFF. CDR3 in DNA: TGTGCCAGCAGCAGAATGGACTTTGAGCTGTTTTTT.

The DNA of the CDR3 is TGCGCCAGCAGCCAAGGGCAGCCAACTAATGAAAAACTGTTTTTT. This encodes CASSQGQPTNEKLFF. V and J are TRBV4-1 and TRBJ1-4; no reliable D call. The germline CDR1 and CDR2 sequences are MGHRA and YSYEKL. The CDR3 is 15 residues long. Trimming left V 1 base short and J 0 bases short, with 6 bases between.

The chain joins TRBV9 to TRBJ2-3; D gene unclear. The germline V and J ends were trimmed by 2 bases and 2 bases, with 3 bases remaining between them. Germline assignment: CDR1 SGDLS and CDR2 YYNGEE. This CDR3 region has 12 residues. The CDR3, as DNA: TGTGCCAGCAGCGTGGCCACAGATACGCAGTATTTT. This sequence encodes CASSVATDTQYF.

The chain uses TRBV27 and TRBJ2-3, with D unresolved. Trimming removed 7 bases from V and 11 bases from J, with 13 bases in between. The CDR3 runs to 11 residues. CDR1 and CDR2 (germline): MNHEY, SMNVEV (reference sequence). Written as DNA, the CDR3 is TGTGCCAGCAATGGGGAATGGGGGCAGTATTTT. Its protein is CASNGEWGQYF.

The V gene is TRBV28, the J gene TRBJ2-7; TRBD2 matches at 8 bases. The germline V gene encodes CDR1 MDHEN and CDR2 SYDVKM. The CDR3 sequence is 13 residues long. V dropped 6 bases and J dropped 3; count of bases not matched to a gene: 4. The CDR3 reads CASRLAGNYEQYF. CDR3 coding DNA: TGTGCCAGCAGGTTAGCGGGGAACTACGAGCAGTACTTC.

The chain employs TRBV15 and TRBJ1-2; D possibly corresponds to TRBD1 (6 bases). Germline loops: CDR1 LNHNV, CDR2 YYDKDF (reference sequence). The CDR3 totals 16 residues. Trimming stripped 0 bases from V and 4 bases from J, with 15 bases between. CDR3 sequence reads: CATSREWEGGVYGYTF. The CDR3 coding sequence is TGTGCCACCAGCAGAGAGTGGGAAGGGGGAGTCTATGGCTACACCTTC.

DNA of the CDR3: TGTGCCACCAGCAGCTTTATTTCGGACACAGGGGTGGGGAACAATGAGCAGTTCTTC. It yields the protein CATSSFISDTGVGNNEQFF. This chain connects TRBV15 to TRBJ2-1; 7 nucleotides match TRBD1. The V and J ends lost 3 bases and 5 bases, in that order; junction bases with no gene match: 19. The CDR3 contains 19 residues. Germline assignment: CDR1 LNHNV and CDR2 YYDKDF (reference sequence).

This clone has only one observation. V and J are TRBV2 and TRBJ2-3, with TRBD2 as a possible D gene (6 bases). CDR1 and CDR2 (germline): SNHLY, FYNNEI. V was trimmed by 10 bases and J by 1 base, leaving 15 bases between them. The CDR3 contains 14 residues. The CDR3 DNA is TGTGCCATGCATAGCGGAGACCGCACAGATACGCAGTATTTT. Its protein is CAMHSGDRTDTQYF.

As to this clone: The same CDR3 is also encoded by other DNA sequences in this sample. The chain carries TRBV7-9 and TRBJ2-1; 11 nucleotides line up with TRBD2. Germline V gives CDR1 SEHNR, CDR2 FQNEAQ (reference sequence). The CDR3 extends over 15 amino acids. The V and J ends lost 4 bases and 6 bases, in that order; junction bases with no gene match: 5. Written as DNA, the CDR3 is TGTGCCAGCAGCTCCGGACTAGCGGGCATCAATGAGCAGTTCTTC. Translation gives CASSSGLAGINEQFF.

This clone was seen once. The gene calls are TRBV28 and TRBJ2-1; D tentatively fits TRBD1 or TRBD2 (5 bases each). Trimming removed 3 bases from V and 3 bases from J, with 9 bases in between. Germline-derived CDR1 and CDR2 are MDHEN and SYDVKM. This CDR3 contains 14 residues. CDR3 DNA sequence: TGTGCCAGCAGTTTGGTGGGGGACTACAATGAGCAGTTCTTC. Residues: CASSLVGDYNEQFF.